This entry features one TCR beta chain sequence. This sample was taken from a study of blood T cell repertoires in COVID-19. Across the study: The United States, Italy and Spain supplied acute and convalescent COVID-19 samples. In each case, the material was cDNA or gDNA derived from T cells, B-cell-depleted T cells, or PBMCs.

Authors' methods: Reference gene primer amplification yielded estimated nucleated cell counts. Here immunoSEQ multiplex PCR was the method, and the copy in TCRdb shows in-frame clones only, minus some. Clone size and V and J calls were adopted from that table, with D and trimming inferred from the DNA. The repertoire holds more than 70,000 clones, with 70% to 90% as singletons. Germline V CDR1 and CDR2: SGHRS, YFSETQ. Trimming stripped 0 bases from V and 0 bases from J, with 7 bases between. The CDR3 spans 15 residues. The sequencing input was peripheral blood. The chain couples TRBV5-1 to TRBJ1-3; D gene ambiguous. The TCR comes from a woman over 75 with acute or convalescent COVID-19. For the CDR3, the DNA is TGCGCCAGCAGCTTGGGGGCTGTCTCTGGAAACACCATATATTTT. Its translation is CASSLGAVSGNTIYF.